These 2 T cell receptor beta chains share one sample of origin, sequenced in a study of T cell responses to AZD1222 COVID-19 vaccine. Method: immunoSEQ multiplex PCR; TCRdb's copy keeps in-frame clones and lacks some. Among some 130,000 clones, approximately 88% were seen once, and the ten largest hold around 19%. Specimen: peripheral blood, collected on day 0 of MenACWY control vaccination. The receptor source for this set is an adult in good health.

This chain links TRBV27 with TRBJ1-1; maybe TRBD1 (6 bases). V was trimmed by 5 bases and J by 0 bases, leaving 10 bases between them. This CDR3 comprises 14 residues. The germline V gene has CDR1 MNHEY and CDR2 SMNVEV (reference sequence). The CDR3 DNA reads TGTGCCAGCAGTAGGACAGAAATGAACACTGAAGCTTTCTTT. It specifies CASSRTEMNTEAFF.

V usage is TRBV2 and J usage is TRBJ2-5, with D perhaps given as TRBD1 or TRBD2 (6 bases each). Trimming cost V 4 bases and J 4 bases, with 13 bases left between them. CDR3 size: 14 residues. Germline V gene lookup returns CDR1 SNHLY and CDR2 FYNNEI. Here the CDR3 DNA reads TGTGCCAGCAGTGGGCCTGGGGGGCTAGAGACCCAGTACTTC. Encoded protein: CASSGPGGLETQYF. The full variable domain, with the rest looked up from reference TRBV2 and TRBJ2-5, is EPEVTQTPSHQVTQMGQEVILRCVPISNHLYFYWYRQILGQKVEFLVSFYNNEISEKSEIFDDQFSVERPDGSNFTLKIRSTKLEDSAMYFCASSGPGGLETQYFGPGTRLLVL.